This is a list of T cell receptor beta chains from one sample in a study of blood T cell repertoires in COVID-19. Measured with immunoSEQ multiplex PCR; TCRdb has only the in-frame clones, and not every one. The sample has 310,000 or so clones, approximately 90% seen once; the top ten hold 5.5% to 7%. The sample was PBMCs or T cells enriched from blood (not recorded which). The receptors were sampled from a woman aged 40 to 55 who had recovered from COVID-19. Each CDR3 is given with its conserved first and last residue. D genes are given only for firm matches. Some rows have no size entry. The others give once, few or many, or a class for an expanded clone.

clone_size d_call j_call v_call cdr3_nt cdr3_aa
- - TRBJ2-5 TRBV15 TGTGCCACCAGCAGAGGCAACGGGAGAGAGGAGACCCAGTACTTC CATSRGNGREETQYF
- - TRBJ1-2 TRBV28 TGTGCCAGCAGTTTAGGGGCCGCCAGGGAAGGTGGCTACACCTTC CASSLGAAREGGYTF
- TRBD2 TRBJ2-1 TRBV15 TGTGCCACCAGCAGAGTTTCGCTAGCGGACCTCTACAATGAGCAGTTCTTC CATSRVSLADLYNEQFF
- - TRBJ2-7 TRBV27 TGTGCCAGCAGTAGCTTCTACGAGCAGTACTTC CASSSFYEQYF
- - TRBJ2-7 TRBV18 TGTGCCAGCTCACCAGAAGCTCTCTACGAGCAGTACTTC CASSPEALYEQYF
- TRBD1 TRBJ1-1 TRBV18 TGTGCCAGCTCAACGGGACAGTACACTGAAGCTTTCTTT CASSTGQYTEAFF
- TRBD2 TRBJ2-6 TRBV19 TGTGCCAGTAGTATAAGTCCTAGCGGACGCTCTGGGGCCAACGTCCTGACTTTC CASSISPSGRSGANVLTF
- TRBD1 TRBJ1-4 TRBV10-3 TGTGCCATCAGTGTGGGACAGGGGGCCACTGAAAAACTGTTTTTT CAISVGQGATEKLFF
- - TRBJ2-5 TRBV11-2 TGTGCCAGCAGCTTAAACAGTCAAGAGACCCAGTACTTC CASSLNSQETQYF
- TRBD2 TRBJ2-7 TRBV18 TGTGCCAGCTCACCATTGGGGACTAGCGGACCCTACGAGCAGTACTTC CASSPLGTSGPYEQYF
- - TRBJ2-2 TRBV2 TGTGCCAGCAGTGCAATAATGAAGCCCGGGGAGCTGTTTTTT CASSAIMKPGELFF
- - TRBJ1-5 TRBV21-1 TGTGCCAGCAGCAAAGGTTCGGTTCCCCTTGGCAATCAGCCCCAGCATTTT CASSKGSVPLGNQPQHF
- - TRBJ1-2 TRBV2 TGTGCCAGCACCACGGCTACCGGGACACTCTATGGCTACACCTTC CASTTATGTLYGYTF
once - TRBJ2-1 TRBV7-6 TGTGCCAGCAGCTTAGGGGGCCCCGGCGCTGAGCAGTTCTTC CASSLGGPGAEQFF
once - TRBJ2-7 TRBV27 TGTGCCAGCAGTCTCTTGACAGCTGGGGAGCAGTACTTC CASSLLTAGEQYF
- - TRBJ2-1 TRBV7-3 TGTGCCAGCAGCACGCAGCGGGCGAGCTCCTACAATGAGCAGTTCTTC CASSTQRASSYNEQFF
- - TRBJ1-2 TRBV7-8 TGTGCCAGCAGCTCATTGAACCGGGGGGCTGAGCTTAATGGCTACACCTTC CASSSLNRGAELNGYTF
- - TRBJ1-1 TRBV28 TGTGCCAGCAGTCAAACTACGGCTTTTAGGACTGAAGCTTTCTTT CASSQTTAFRTEAFF
- - TRBJ2-6 TRBV5-1 TGCGCCAGCAGCTTGGGGGGGACAAGGGCCTCTGGGGCCAACGTCCTGACTTTC CASSLGGTRASGANVLTF
- - TRBJ1-2 TRBV18 TGTGCCAGCTCACCAGGGCTAGCCAACTATGGCTACACCTTC CASSPGLANYGYTF
once - TRBJ2-2 TRBV27 TGTGCCAGCAGTTCGGAAGGCGCGGGGAACACCGGGGAGCTGTTTTTT CASSSEGAGNTGELFF
- - TRBJ1-5 TRBV18 TGTGCCAGCTCACCGGACAGCCATTATAGCAATCAGCCCCAGCATTTT CASSPDSHYSNQPQHF
- - TRBJ1-1 TRBV30 TGTGCCTGGAGTGTGGGGGGACCAGAAGCTTTCTTT CAWSVGGPEAFF
- TRBD2 TRBJ2-7 TRBV10-3 TGTGCCATCAGTGAACTAGCGGCGGAGTCGGAGCAGTACTTC CAISELAAESEQYF
- - TRBJ2-2 TRBV27 TGTGCCAGCAGTTTACGAGGGTCCGGGGAGCTGTTTTTT CASSLRGSGELFF
once - TRBJ1-1 TRBV5-4 TGTGCCAGCAGCTTGCTTGGACAGCCGAACACTGAAGCTTTCTTT CASSLLGQPNTEAFF
- - TRBJ2-2 TRBV4-1 TGCGCCAGCAGCCTCTGGACGGAGGCCGGGGAGCTGTTTTTT CASSLWTEAGELFF
- TRBD2 TRBJ2-1 TRBV28 TGTGCCAGCAGTTTATGGTCCAGGGGACTAGCGGGAGCCAATGAGCAGTTCTTC CASSLWSRGLAGANEQFF
- - TRBJ1-1 TRBV25-1 TGTGCCAGCAGTGAACCCAGGGACACTGAAGCTTTCTTT CASSEPRDTEAFF
- - TRBJ2-5 TRBV28 TGTGCCAGCCGCCGGGGAGGCCAAGAGACCCAGTACTTC CASRRGGQETQYF
- - TRBJ2-5 TRBV12-2 TGTGCAAGTCGCTTAACACTAGCGGGAGGTGCCTCGGAGACCCAGTACTTC CASRLTLAGGASETQYF
- - TRBJ2-3 TRBV5-1 TGCGCCAGCAGCTTGGGGGACAACACAGATACGCAGTATTTT CASSLGDNTDTQYF
- TRBD2 TRBJ2-7 TRBV6-5 TGTGCCAGCAGTCTCCATACGGGGGGCTCCTACGAGCAGTACTTC CASSLHTGGSYEQYF
- TRBD2 TRBJ2-7 TRBV5-1 TGCGCCAGCAGCCCGGCGGGAGGACCGGGCTACGAGCGGCAGTACTTC CASSPAGGPGYERQYF
- - TRBJ1-4 TRBV7-2 TGTGCCAGCAGCTCTGCAACTAATGAAAAACTGTTTTTT CASSSATNEKLFF
- - TRBJ1-2 TRBV28 TGTGCCAGCAGTTCTCGGGGCTACACCTTC CASSSRGYTF
- TRBD1 TRBJ1-5 TRBV19 TGTGCCAGTTCGGGACAGGGATGGAATCAGCCCCAGCATTTT CASSGQGWNQPQHF
- TRBD1 TRBJ1-1 TRBV19 TGTGCCAGTAGCCTTACCGGGACAGGGGCAAGGAACACTGAAGCTTTCTTT CASSLTGTGARNTEAFF
once - TRBJ2-5 TRBV12-3/TRBV12-4 TGTGCCAGCAGTCAAGCGTACCAAGAGACCCAGTACTTC CASSQAYQETQYF